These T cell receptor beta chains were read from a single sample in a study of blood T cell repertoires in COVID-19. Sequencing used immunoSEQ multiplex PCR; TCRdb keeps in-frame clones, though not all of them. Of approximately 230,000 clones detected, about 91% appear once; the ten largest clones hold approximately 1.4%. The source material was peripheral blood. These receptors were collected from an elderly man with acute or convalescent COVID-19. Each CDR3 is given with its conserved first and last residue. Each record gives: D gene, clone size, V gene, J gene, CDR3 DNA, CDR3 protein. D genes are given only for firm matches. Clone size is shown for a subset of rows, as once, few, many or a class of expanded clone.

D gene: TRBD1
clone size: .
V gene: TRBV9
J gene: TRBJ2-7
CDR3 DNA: TGTGCCAGCAGTCAACGACAGGGGGCTGGCTACGAGCAGTACTTC
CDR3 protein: CASSQRQGAGYEQYF

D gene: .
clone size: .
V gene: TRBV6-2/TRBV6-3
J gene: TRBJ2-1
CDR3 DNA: TGTGCCAGCAGTACAGGGAAGCATGAGCAGTTCTTC
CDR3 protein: CASSTGKHEQFF

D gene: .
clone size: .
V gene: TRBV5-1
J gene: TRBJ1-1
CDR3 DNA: TGCGCCAGCAGCACCTTGCAGGGTCTGACTGAAGCTTTCTTT
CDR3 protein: CASSTLQGLTEAFF

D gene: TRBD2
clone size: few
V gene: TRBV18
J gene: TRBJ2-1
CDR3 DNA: TGTGCCAGCTCACTTTTTTCTAGCGGGACCTACAATGAGCAGTTCTTC
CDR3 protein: CASSLFSSGTYNEQFF

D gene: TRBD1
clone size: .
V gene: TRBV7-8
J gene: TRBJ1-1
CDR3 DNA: TGTGCCAGCAGTCGAAGGACAGGAAACACTGAAGCTTTCTTT
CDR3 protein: CASSRRTGNTEAFF

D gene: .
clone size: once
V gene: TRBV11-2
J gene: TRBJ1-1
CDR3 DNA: TGTGCCAGCAGCGAAGACAGAAGAACTGAAGCTTTCTTT
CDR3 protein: CASSEDRRTEAFF

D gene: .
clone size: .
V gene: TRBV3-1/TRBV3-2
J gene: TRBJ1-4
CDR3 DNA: TGTGCCAGCAGCCAATATGACAGTCCAACTAATGAAAAACTGTTTTTT
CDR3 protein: CASSQYDSPTNEKLFF

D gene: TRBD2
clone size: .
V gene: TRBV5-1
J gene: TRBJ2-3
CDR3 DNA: TGCGCCAGCAGCCTAGCGGGAGGCAGAGATACGCAGTATTTT
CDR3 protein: CASSLAGGRDTQYF

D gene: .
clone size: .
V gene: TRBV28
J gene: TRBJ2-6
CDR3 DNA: TGTGCCAGCAGTTTTGGGGGGGCGCTAGGGGCCAACGTCCTGACTTTC
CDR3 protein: CASSFGGALGANVLTF

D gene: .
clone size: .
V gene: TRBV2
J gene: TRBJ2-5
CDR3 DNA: TGTGCCAGCAGAAGGGATGGGGCCTCCCAAGAGACCCAGTACTTC
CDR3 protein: CASRRDGASQETQYF

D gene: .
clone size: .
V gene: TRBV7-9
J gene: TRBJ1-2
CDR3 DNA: TGTGCCAGCGAATTCGGGGGGGTTGATGGCTACACCTTC
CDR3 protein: CASEFGGVDGYTF

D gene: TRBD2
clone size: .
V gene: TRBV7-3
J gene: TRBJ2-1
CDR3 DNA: TGTGCCAGCAGCCCCAGGACTAGCGGGGGCAATGAGCAGTTCTTC
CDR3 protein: CASSPRTSGGNEQFF

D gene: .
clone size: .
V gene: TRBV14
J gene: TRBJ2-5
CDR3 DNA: TGTGCCAGCAGCCAAGGTTCTGGGGGCAGGATTAGTCGAGAGACCCAGTACTTC
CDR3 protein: CASSQGSGGRISRETQYF

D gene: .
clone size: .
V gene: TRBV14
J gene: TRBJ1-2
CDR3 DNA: TGTGCCAGCAGCCAAGAAGAGGGTGTTAGGGGCTACACCTTC
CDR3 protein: CASSQEEGVRGYTF

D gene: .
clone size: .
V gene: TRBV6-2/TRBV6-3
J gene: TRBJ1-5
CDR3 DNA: TGTGCCAGCAGTTACTCTGGGGGGAGGAATCAGCCCCAGCATTTT
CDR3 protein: CASSYSGGRNQPQHF

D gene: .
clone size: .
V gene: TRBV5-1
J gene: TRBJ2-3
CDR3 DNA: TGCGCCAGCAGCTTCAGGGGCGCTAGCACAGATACGCAGTATTTT
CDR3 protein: CASSFRGASTDTQYF

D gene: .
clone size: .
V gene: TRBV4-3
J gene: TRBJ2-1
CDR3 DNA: TGCGCCAGCAGCCAAGAGTGGAGCTCCTACAATGAGCAGTTCTTC
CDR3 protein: CASSQEWSSYNEQFF

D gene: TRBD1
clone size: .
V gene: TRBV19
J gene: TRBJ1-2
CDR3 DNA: TGTGCCAGTAGCCATACCGGGACAGATGGCTACACCTTC
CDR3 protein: CASSHTGTDGYTF

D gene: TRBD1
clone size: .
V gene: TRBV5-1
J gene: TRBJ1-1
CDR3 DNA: TGCGCCAGCAGCGCGGGACAGGGGAGTACTGAAGCTTTCTTT
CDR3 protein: CASSAGQGSTEAFF

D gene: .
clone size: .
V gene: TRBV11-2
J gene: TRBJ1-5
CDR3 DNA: TGTGCCAGCAGCTTAGACGTAGGGGGCAATCAGCCCCAGCATTTT
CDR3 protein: CASSLDVGGNQPQHF

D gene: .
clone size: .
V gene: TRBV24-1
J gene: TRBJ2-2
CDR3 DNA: TGTGCCACCAGCCCAGTTGGCGGGGAGCTGTTTTTT
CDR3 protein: CATSPVGGELFF

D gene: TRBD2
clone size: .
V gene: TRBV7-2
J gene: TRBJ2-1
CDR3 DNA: TGTGCCAGCATTACGGGAGGGCCGTACAATGAGCAGTTCTTC
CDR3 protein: CASITGGPYNEQFF

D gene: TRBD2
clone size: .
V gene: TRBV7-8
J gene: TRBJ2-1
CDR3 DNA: TGTGCCAGCAGCTCCCGCGGGGGGCCGGGGAATGAGCAGTTCTTC
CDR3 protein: CASSSRGGPGNEQFF

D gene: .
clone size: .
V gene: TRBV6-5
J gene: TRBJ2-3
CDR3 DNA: TGTGCCAGCAGTTACTCGAGAGGGGGAGGCACAGATACGCAGTATTTT
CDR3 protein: CASSYSRGGGTDTQYF

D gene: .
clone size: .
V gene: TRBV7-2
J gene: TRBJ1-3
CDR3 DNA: TGTGCCAGCAGCTCCCGCGCGTTTTCTGGAAACACCATATATTTT
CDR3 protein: CASSSRAFSGNTIYF

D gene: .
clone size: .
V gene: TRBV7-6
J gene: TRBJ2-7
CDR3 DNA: TGTGCCAGCAGCTTAACAGGGCAGGGGTACGAGCAGTACTTC
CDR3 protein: CASSLTGQGYEQYF

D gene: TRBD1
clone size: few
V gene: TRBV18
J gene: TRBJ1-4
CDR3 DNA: TGTGCCAGCTCACCTCCGGGACAGGCGGGTGAAAAACTGTTTTTT
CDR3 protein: CASSPPGQAGEKLFF

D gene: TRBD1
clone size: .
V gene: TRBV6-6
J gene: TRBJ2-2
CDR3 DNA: TGTGCCAGCAGTCCAGCCGGGACAGGGCCCACCGGGGAGCTGTTTTTT
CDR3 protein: CASSPAGTGPTGELFF

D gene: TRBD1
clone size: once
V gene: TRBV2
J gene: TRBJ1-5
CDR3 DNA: TGTGCCAGCGACAGGGACAATCAGCCCCAGCATTTT
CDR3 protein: CASDRDNQPQHF

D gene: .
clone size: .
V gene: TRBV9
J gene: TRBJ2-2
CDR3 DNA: TGTGCCAGCAGCGTTGGGCCGACGAGCACCGGGGAGCTGTTTTTT
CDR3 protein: CASSVGPTSTGELFF

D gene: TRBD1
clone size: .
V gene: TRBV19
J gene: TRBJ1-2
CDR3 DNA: TGTGCCAGTAATATTCCGCCGGGACAGGGGACAGCGGGCTACACCTTC
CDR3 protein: CASNIPPGQGTAGYTF

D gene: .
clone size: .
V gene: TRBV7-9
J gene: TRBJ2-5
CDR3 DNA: TGTGCCAGCAGCCAAAACGGCCCGGGGAAAGAGACCCAGTACTTC
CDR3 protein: CASSQNGPGKETQYF

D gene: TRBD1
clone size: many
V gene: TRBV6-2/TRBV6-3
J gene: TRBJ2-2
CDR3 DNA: TGTGCCAGCAGTCCGGGGCCGGGACAGGGCTCCGGGGAGCTGTTTTTT
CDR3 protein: CASSPGPGQGSGELFF

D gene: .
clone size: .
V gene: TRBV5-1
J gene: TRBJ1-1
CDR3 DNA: TGCGCCAGCAGCCCACAGGGAATGAACACTGAAGCTTTCTTT
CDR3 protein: CASSPQGMNTEAFF

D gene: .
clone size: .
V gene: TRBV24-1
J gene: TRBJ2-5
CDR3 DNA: TGTGCCACCAGTGATTTATCCTCGGGAGCGTCCGAGACCCAGTACTTC
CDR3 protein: CATSDLSSGASETQYF

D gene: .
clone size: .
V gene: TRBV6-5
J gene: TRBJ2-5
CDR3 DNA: TGTGCCAGCAGTTACGGAGTTTTGGGCGGGAAAGAGACCCAGTACTTC
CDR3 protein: CASSYGVLGGKETQYF

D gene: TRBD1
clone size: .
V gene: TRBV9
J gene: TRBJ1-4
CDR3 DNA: TGTGCCAGCAGCCCGGGACAGCCAAATGAAAAACTGTTTTTT
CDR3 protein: CASSPGQPNEKLFF

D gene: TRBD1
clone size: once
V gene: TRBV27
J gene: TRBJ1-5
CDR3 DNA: TGTGCCAGCAGTCCTGCAGGGGGACAGGGAAGATATCAGCCCCAGCATTTT
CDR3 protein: CASSPAGGQGRYQPQHF

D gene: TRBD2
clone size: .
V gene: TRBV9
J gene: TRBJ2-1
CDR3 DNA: TGTGCCAGCAGCGTAGCAGCGGGAGTCTCCCACAATGAGCAGTTCTTC
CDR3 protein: CASSVAAGVSHNEQFF

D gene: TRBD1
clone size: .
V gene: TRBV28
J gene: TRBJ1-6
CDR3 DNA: TGTGCCAGCACACGGGACAGGATGAATTCACCCCTCCACTTT
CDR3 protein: CASTRDRMNSPLHF

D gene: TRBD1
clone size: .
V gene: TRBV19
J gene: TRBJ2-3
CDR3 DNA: TGTGCCAGTACCCGGGGACAGTTTAGCACAGATACGCAGTATTTT
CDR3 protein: CASTRGQFSTDTQYF

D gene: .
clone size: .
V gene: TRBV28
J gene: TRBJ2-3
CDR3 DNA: TGTGCCAGCAGTCCCCCGAGCACAGATACGCAGTATTTT
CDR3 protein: CASSPPSTDTQYF

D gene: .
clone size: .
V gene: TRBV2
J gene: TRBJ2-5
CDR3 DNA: TGTGCCAGCAGGCGGACAGCGTACCAAGAGACCCAGTACTTC
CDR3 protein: CASRRTAYQETQYF

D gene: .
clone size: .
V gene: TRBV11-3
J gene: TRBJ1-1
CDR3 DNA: TGTGCCAGCAGCCCTGGGGGGGGAGCGAACACTGAAGCTTTCTTT
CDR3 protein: CASSPGGGANTEAFF

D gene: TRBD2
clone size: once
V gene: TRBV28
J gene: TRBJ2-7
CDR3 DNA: TGTGCCAGCAGTTTACGGACTAGCGGGAACTCCTACGAGCAGTACTTC
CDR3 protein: CASSLRTSGNSYEQYF

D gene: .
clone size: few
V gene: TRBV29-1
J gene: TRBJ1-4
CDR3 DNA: TGCAGCGTTTTGACAGACACAACTAATGAAAAACTGTTTTTT
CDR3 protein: CSVLTDTTNEKLFF

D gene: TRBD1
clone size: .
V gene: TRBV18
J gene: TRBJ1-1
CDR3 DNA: TGTGCCAGCTCACTGCGACAGGGTAACCCTGGGGGCAACACTGAAGCTTTCTTT
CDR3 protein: CASSLRQGNPGGNTEAFF

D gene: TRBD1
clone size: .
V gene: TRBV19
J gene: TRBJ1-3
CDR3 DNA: TGTGCCAGTAGTGCAAGACAGGGCCCCTCTGGAAACACCATATATTTT
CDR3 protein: CASSARQGPSGNTIYF

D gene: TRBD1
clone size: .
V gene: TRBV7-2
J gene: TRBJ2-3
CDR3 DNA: TGTGCCAGCAGCCGGGGGACAGGGGTTACAGATACGCAGTATTTT
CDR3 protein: CASSRGTGVTDTQYF

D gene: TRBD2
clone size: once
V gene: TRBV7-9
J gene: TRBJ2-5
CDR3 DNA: TGTGCCAGCAGCTTAGCGGGAGGGCCCTCGGGAGAGACCCAGTACTTC
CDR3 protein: CASSLAGGPSGETQYF

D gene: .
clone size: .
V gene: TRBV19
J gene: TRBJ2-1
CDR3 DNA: TGTGCCAGTAGTATTGGTCTCGAAGCGCAGTTCTTC
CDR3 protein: CASSIGLEAQFF

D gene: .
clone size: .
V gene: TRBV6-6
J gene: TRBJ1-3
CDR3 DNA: TGTGCCAGCAGTTCGCAGACCGGGGTCATATATTTT
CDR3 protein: CASSSQTGVIYF

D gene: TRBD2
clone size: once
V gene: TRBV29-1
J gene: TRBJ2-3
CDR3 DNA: TGCAGCGGATCTAGCGGAGCCGGCACAGATACGCAGTATTTT
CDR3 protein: CSGSSGAGTDTQYF

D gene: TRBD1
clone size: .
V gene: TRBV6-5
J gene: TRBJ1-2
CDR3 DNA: TGTGCCAGCAGTAGAGGACAGGGGGCGAGCTATGGCTACACCTTC
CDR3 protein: CASSRGQGASYGYTF

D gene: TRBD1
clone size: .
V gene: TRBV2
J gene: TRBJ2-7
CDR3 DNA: TGTGCCAGCACCGGGACAGGGGGTACGTACGAGCAGTACTTC
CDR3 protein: CASTGTGGTYEQYF

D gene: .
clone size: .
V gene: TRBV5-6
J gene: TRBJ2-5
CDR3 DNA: TGTGCCAGCAGCTTGTTCGCGATTGCCCAGGTGGAGACCCAGTACTTC
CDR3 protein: CASSLFAIAQVETQYF

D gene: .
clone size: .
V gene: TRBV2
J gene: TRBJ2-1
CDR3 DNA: TGTGCCAGCAGTGAAGCAATACACGGACAGCCGAAGACTTACAATGAGCAGTTCTTC
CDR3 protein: CASSEAIHGQPKTYNEQFF

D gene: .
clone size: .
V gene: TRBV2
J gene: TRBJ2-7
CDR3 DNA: TGTGCCAGCAGTGTTTTCGGAGGGCAGTACTTC
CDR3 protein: CASSVFGGQYF

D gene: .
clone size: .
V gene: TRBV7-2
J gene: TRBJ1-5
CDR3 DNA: TGTGCCAGCAGCTCCCGGGGGGCAGGGAAGCATTTT
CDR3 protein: CASSSRGAGKHF

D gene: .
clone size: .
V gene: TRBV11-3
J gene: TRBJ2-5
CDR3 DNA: TGTGCCAGCAGCCGGGGGGCTGAGACCCAGTACTTC
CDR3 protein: CASSRGAETQYF